The T cell receptor (beta chain) under discussion was sequenced for a study of cytomegalovirus exposure and HLA in healthy donors. Study-wide results and caveats: Some V segments, including TRBV6-2 and TRBV6-3, were excluded as indistinguishable. According to an earlier analysis, most TCR beta V segments yielded productive rearrangements about 90% or about 30% of the time.

The CDR3 is 13 residues long. Looked up from germline, CDR1 is MDHEN and CDR2 is SYDVKM. Trimming took off 6 bases at V and 2 bases at J, with 10 bases between the two ends. The study ran its PCR with 60 Vbeta and 13 Jbeta primers. TCRdb keeps only in-frame clones here, not all; method: immunoSEQ multiplex PCR. The table includes roughly 140,000 clones, nearly 80% detected once. This clone was detected a few times. Antigen unknown. V usage is TRBV28 and J usage is TRBJ1-2; D gene unclear. Material: PBMCs. This TCR was sampled from a man aged 35-49 years in good health and CMV-seropositive. The CDR3 spells CASRLGLNYGYTF. In DNA form, the CDR3 reads TGTGCCAGCAGGCTCGGGTTGAACTATGGCTACACCTTC.